The clone carrying this TCR beta chain has just a few counts. Its antigen is still unknown. From the RT-PCR reads, TCRdb called clonotypes with MiXCR, one entry per CDR3 protein. The sample includes 250,000 to 350,000 distinct CDR3 sequences, 22% seen only once; the top ten take about 9.3%. This sample is drawn from a study of response to subunit inactivated influenza vaccine. Study observations and caveats: The authors suggested that every seasonal influenza vaccination recruits few new T cells.

Sequences were derived from PBMCs from blood, sampled about 20 months after vaccination. This sequence was found in a man in his fifties or sixties who received an inactivated influenza vaccine.

The CDR3 protein is CASSPYGGGYTF. For the CDR3, the DNA is TGTGCCAGCAGCCCCTACGGGGGGGGCTACACCTTC. J is TRBJ1-2 and V is TRBV3-1; maybe TRBD1 (5 bases). Trimming removed 4 bases from V and 8 bases from J, with 11 bases in between. This CDR3 spans 12 amino acids. The V gene's germline CDR1 is LGHDT and CDR2 YNNKEL (reference sequence). Based on the CDR3 plus reference TRBV3-1 and TRBJ1-2, the full variable domain is DTAVSQTPKYLVTQMGNDKSIKCEQNLGHDTMYWYKQDSKKFLKIMFSYNNKELIINETVPNRFSPKSPDKAHLNLHINSLELGDSAVYFCASSPYGGGYTFGSGTRLTVV.